Presented here are 17 T cell receptor beta chains from one specimen sequenced in a study of Graves' ophthalmopathy and Graves' hyperthyroidism. RNA transcripts yielded amplified TCR beta CDR3 regions. HTBI primers were employed in first-round RT-PCR, then a second-round multiplex PCR followed. TCRdb re-analysed the multiplex PCR reads in MiXCR, keeping a single row per CDR3 protein. The sample consists of about 370,000 distinct CDR3 sequences, about a sixth of them appearing once. The sample comprised peripheral blood. Receptors were obtained from a woman aged 18-30 years with Graves' ophthalmopathy.

The V call is TRBV6-5, the J call TRBJ2-5; 7 nucleotides line up with TRBD2. Germline V gives CDR1 MNHEY, CDR2 SVGAGI. Germline trimming cut 2 bases from V and 5 bases from J; bases unmatched to any gene: 5. The CDR3 runs to 14 residues. For the CDR3, the DNA is TGTGCCAGCAGTTACGGCGGGAGCGGGGAGACCCAGTACTTC. This translates into CASSYGGSGETQYF.

This clonotype came up many times. J is TRBJ1-1 and V is TRBV6-1; 7 bases align to TRBD1. V shed 6 bases, J shed 3 bases, and the junction held 7 bases outside the gene matches. Germline V CDR1 and CDR2: MNHNS, SASEGT. The CDR3 extends over 14 amino acids. The CDR3 nucleotides are TGTGCCAGCAGCGACCTGGGACAGTACACTGAAGCTTTCTTT. This sequence encodes CASSDLGQYTEAFF.

The chain combines TRBV6-5 with TRBJ2-5; 9 nucleotides match TRBD2. Germline lookup yields CDR1 MNHEY and CDR2 SVGAGI. The CDR3 contains 16 residues. V was pared by 5 bases and J by 0 bases, with 7 bases of the junction left unmatched. CDR3: CASSLLGGRDQETQYF. The DNA of the CDR3 is TGTGCCAGCAGTCTGCTCGGCGGGAGGGACCAAGAGACCCAGTACTTC.

This clonotype was recorded many times. CDR3 protein: CASRDRESGGYTF. For the CDR3, the DNA is TGTGCCAGTCGGGACAGGGAAAGTGGTGGCTACACCTTC. V usage is TRBV6-5 and J usage is TRBJ1-2, with 9 bases aligning to TRBD1. CDR3 length equals 13 residues. Germline V gene sequence: CDR1 MNHEY, CDR2 SVGAGI. Trimming cost V 9 bases and J 7 bases; bases outside gene matches: 9.

This clonotype was recorded at least ten times. The chain links TRBV11-2 to TRBJ1-3, with TRBD1 matching over 7 bases. Germline loops: CDR1 SGHAT, CDR2 FQNNGV. V shed 3 bases and J 3 bases; nucleotides not matched to a gene: 8. The CDR3 has 16 residues. The CDR3 spells CASSLEGARGGNTIYF. CDR3 bases: TGTGCCAGCAGCTTGGAGGGGGCGCGTGGTGGAAACACCATATATTTT.

This sequence joins TRBV20-1 and TRBJ2-7; TRBD1 matches at 9 bases. After removal of 1 base from V and 0 bases from J, the junction contained 1 base not matched to a gene. Germline CDR1 reads DFQATT; CDR2 reads SNEGSKA (reference sequence). The CDR3 runs 14 residues. The CDR3 nucleotides are TGCAGTGCTAGAGGGACAGGGGACTCCTACGAGCAGTACTTC. Its protein product is CSARGTGDSYEQYF.

This clonotype was seen at least ten times. V and J are TRBV24-1 and TRBJ1-2, with D unresolved. This CDR3 has 15 amino acids. The germline gives CDR1 KGHDR, CDR2 SFDVKD. V gave up 1 base and J gave up 6 bases, with 14 bases separating them. The CDR3 DNA is TGTGCCACCAGTGATTTAGACCCCTCTCAGGATGGCTACACCTTC. Amino acid sequence: CATSDLDPSQDGYTF.

In this sample, this clonotype turned up many times. V usage is TRBV20-1 and J usage is TRBJ1-3, with D uncertain. Germline V gene data show CDR1 as DFQATT and CDR2 as SNEGSKA (reference sequence). The CDR3 spans 14 residues. Trimming removed 5 bases at V and 4 bases at J, with 15 bases between. The CDR3 protein is CSAGPTVGGNTIYF. CDR3 sequence (DNA): TGCAGTGCTGGACCTACAGTTGGGGGAAACACCATATATTTT.

This clonotype appeared many times. The chain employs TRBV11-2 and TRBJ1-2; possibly TRBD1 for D (5 bases). Germline V gene data show CDR1 as SGHAT and CDR2 as FQNNGV. The CDR3 is 15 residues long. V was cut by 0 bases and J by 2 bases, with 10 bases left in between. CDR3 in DNA: TGTGCCAGCAGCTTAGAAGGCTGGGGCAACTATGGCTACACCTTC. Encoded protein: CASSLEGWGNYGYTF. Together with reference TRBV11-2 and TRBJ1-2, the CDR3 gives the full variable domain: EAGVAQSPRYKIIEKRQSVAFWCNPISGHATLYWYQQILGQGPKLLIQFQNNGVVDDSQLPKDRFSAERLKGVDSTLKIQPAKLEDSAVYLCASSLEGWGNYGYTFGSGTRLTVV.

At least ten counts were recorded for this clonotype. The chain links TRBV12-3 or TRBV12-4 to TRBJ1-2; 7 nucleotides align to TRBD1. The CDR3 consists of 13 residues. Trimming at V came to 3 bases and at J to 7 bases, leaving 5 bases not matched to a gene. The CDR3 bases are TGTGCCAGCAGTTTGACAGGGCTAAGTGGCTACACCTTC. Translation gives CASSLTGLSGYTF.

This clonotype occurred many times. This CDR3 is CAISNQRSSGTGELFF. CDR3 bases: TGTGCCATCAGTAATCAGAGGTCTAGTGGCACCGGGGAGCTGTTTTTT. The rearrangement links TRBV10-3 to TRBJ2-2, with D unresolved. The CDR3 is made up of 16 amino acids. V was cut by 5 bases and J by 4 bases, with 17 bases left in between. Germline V CDR1 and CDR2: ENHRY, SYGVKD.

This clonotype has ten or more counts. This rearrangement joins TRBV7-3 to TRBJ1-1; no definite D call. The CDR3 covers 14 residues. Deletions cut 1 base from V and 4 bases from J, with 10 bases between. CDR1 is SGHTA, CDR2 FQGTGA, per germline. Here the CDR3 reads CASSLMGFGTEAFF. In nucleotides, the CDR3 is TGTGCCAGCAGCTTAATGGGATTTGGCACTGAAGCTTTCTTT.

The rearrangement joins TRBV18 to TRBJ1-5; D is undetermined. CDR3 size: 16 residues. The V and J ends lost 1 base and 0 bases respectively, with 10 bases between them. Germline assignment: CDR1 KGHSH and CDR2 LQKENI. CDR3 nucleotides: TGTGCCAGCTCACCACTTTCCAGGAATAGCAATCAGCCCCAGCATTTT. Translated: CASSPLSRNSNQPQHF.

In its sample, this clonotype was seen many times. This CDR3 reads CASSVGGPQHF. CDR3 bases: TGTGCCAGCAGCGTAGGGGGGCCCCAGCATTTT. The chain couples TRBV12-3 or TRBV12-4 to TRBJ1-5; perhaps TRBD1 as D (6 bases). V was pared by 6 bases and J by 9 bases, with 9 bases between. The CDR3 loop spans 11 amino acids.

This clonotype was recorded at least ten times. The chain couples TRBV28 to TRBJ1-1; D call uncertain. V gave up 11 bases and J gave up 7 bases, with 20 bases separating them. This CDR3 is built from 13 residues. Germline CDR1 and CDR2: MDHEN and SYDVKM. The CDR3 DNA sequence: TGTGCCTGCCAGTTTAATCCCCGGGATGAAGCTTTCTTT. Amino acids: CACQFNPRDEAFF.

This clonotype has at least ten counts. The chain carries TRBV20-1 and TRBJ2-4; weak D call: TRBD1 (6 bases). The V gene lost 8 bases and the J gene lost 3 bases, with 17 bases spanning the gap. In germline, CDR1 is DFQATT, CDR2 SNEGSKA (reference sequence). The CDR3 covers 14 residues. DNA for the CDR3: TGCAGTTCCTCCCAGGGGACGGGCAAAAACATTCAGTACTTC. Translation gives CSSSQGTGKNIQYF.

The chain uses TRBV28 and TRBJ2-7; TRBD1 might be the D (6 bases). Germline V gene data show CDR1 as MDHEN and CDR2 as SYDVKM. This CDR3 spans 14 amino acids. Trimming left V 5 bases short and J 2 bases short, with 13 bases between. In DNA, the CDR3 is TGTGCCAGCAGTGTACAGGGATATGCCTACGAGCAGTACTTC. This sequence encodes CASSVQGYAYEQYF.